This passage covers 20 T cell receptor beta chains from one sample sequenced in a study of monozygotic twins with inflammatory bowel disease (dated by TCRdb to the late 2010s). The library was produced with 5' RACE. Data came from an Illumina HiSeq 2500. TCRdb reprocessed the reads and assigns one entry to each CDR3 protein sequence, leaving out DNA. The record for this sample contains roughly 120,000 distinct CDR3 sequences. The leading ten clones occupy 9.5% to 15% of the sample. Sequenced: blood. Receptors originate from a human donor with ulcerative colitis or Crohn's disease, or a healthy co-twin of an affected twin (not recorded which).

CDR3 in amino acids: CASSLAGNYGYTF. The chain joins TRBV12-3 or TRBV12-4 to TRBJ1-2. CDR3 size: 13 residues.

The V call is TRBV6-6, the J call TRBJ2-7; TCRdb's D call of TRBD1 is untestable without DNA. Germline V gene data show CDR1 as MNHNY and CDR2 as SVGAGI (reference sequence). The CDR3 length is 14 residues. The CDR3 protein is CASSYSQGTYEQYF.

The CDR3 spells CASSSPPVPDTQYF. The rearrangement links TRBV27 to TRBJ2-3; TCRdb designates TRBD2, a call that cannot be tested without DNA. This CDR3 is built from 14 residues. Per the germline V gene, CDR1 is MNHEY and CDR2 is SMNVEV (reference sequence).

The chain joins TRBV20-1 to TRBJ1-5. The CDR3 length is 13 residues. Germline CDR1 is DFQATT and CDR2 is SNEGSKA (reference sequence). Here the CDR3 reads CSAGGGDSQPQHF.

The V call is TRBV20-1, the J call TRBJ1-1; TCRdb calls TRBD1, which cannot be checked without DNA. The CDR3 sequence is 13 residues long. CDR1 DFQATT and CDR2 SNEGSKA come from the germline V gene (reference sequence). The CDR3 here is CSASGQGNTEAFF.

J is TRBJ2-5 and V is TRBV7-2; TCRdb designates TRBD1, a call that cannot be tested without DNA. Germline CDR1 and CDR2: SGHTA and FQGNSA. The CDR3 spans 12 residues. CDR3 sequence reads: CASSPEGETQYF.

This chain joins TRBV20-1 and TRBJ2-3. The CDR3 extends over 13 amino acids. Looked up from germline, CDR1 is DFQATT and CDR2 is SNEGSKA (reference sequence). The CDR3 sequence is CSARKVNTDTQYF.

The genes are TRBV4-2 and TRBJ2-2; TCRdb gives TRBD2 as the D gene, but with no DNA this cannot be confirmed. The CDR3 is 16 residues long. Germline V gene lookup returns CDR1 LGHNA and CDR2 YNFKEQ. CDR3 sequence: CASSQDSRKRTGELFF.

The chain joins TRBV7-9 to TRBJ1-4; TCRdb proposes TRBD1, but this gene call is untestable without DNA. Looked up from germline, CDR1 is SEHNR and CDR2 is FQNEAQ (reference sequence). CDR3 size: 13 residues. CDR3 in amino acids: CASSLAAGDKLFF.

V usage is TRBV5-1 and J usage is TRBJ2-2; TCRdb's assignment of TRBD1 cannot be checked, as there is no DNA. Looked up from germline, CDR1 is SGHRS and CDR2 is YFSETQ. The CDR3 is made up of 15 amino acids. CDR3 amino acids: CASCEGTGPPGELFF.

The chain combines TRBV12-3 or TRBV12-4 with TRBJ1-4; without DNA, the TCRdb call of TRBD1 cannot be checked. The CDR3 length is 14 residues. The CDR3 sequence: CASGPTGFNEKLFF.

The chain is built from TRBV5-1 and TRBJ1-1. CDR1 is SGHRS and CDR2 is YFSETQ in the germline V gene. The CDR3 totals 14 residues. The CDR3: CASSLGRSDAEAFF.

This chain uses TRBV5-5 with TRBJ2-3; the TRBD1 assignment by TCRdb is unverifiable without DNA. The CDR3 totals 14 residues. The germline V gene has CDR1 SGHKS and CDR2 YYEKEE (reference sequence). The CDR3 reads CASSLITGADTQYF.

V usage is TRBV15 and J usage is TRBJ1-1; TCRdb selects TRBD1, and the lack of DNA leaves this call unchecked. Germline V gives CDR1 LNHNV, CDR2 YYDKDF (reference sequence). This CDR3 has 15 amino acids. The CDR3 here is CATSRDLGGDTEAFF.

The V and J genes are TRBV7-2 and TRBJ1-4; TCRdb's D call, TRBD1, is unchecked because there is no DNA. Germline V gene lookup returns CDR1 SGHTA and CDR2 FQGNSA. CDR3 length: 16 residues. CDR3 loop: CASSKNTGTDNEKLFF.

The rearrangement links TRBV6-2 or TRBV6-3 to TRBJ1-2; with no DNA, the TCRdb D assignment of TRBD1 cannot be verified. Germline V gene sequence: CDR1 MNHEY, CDR2 SVGEGT. This CDR3 has 13 residues. Here the CDR3 reads CASRRPQGAGYTF.

The chain joins TRBV6-1 to TRBJ2-7; the D call of TRBD1 rests on TCRdb alone, since no DNA is present to check it. The CDR3 has 13 amino acids. Looked up from germline, CDR1 is MNHNS and CDR2 is SASEGT. CDR3 protein: CASTETRGYEQYF.

The chain carries TRBV20-1 and TRBJ1-1; TCRdb proposes TRBD1, but this gene call is untestable without DNA. This CDR3 spans 13 amino acids. Germline CDR1 and CDR2: DFQATT and SNEGSKA (reference sequence). The chain's CDR3 is CSARETGNTEAFF.

This chain connects TRBV4-1 to TRBJ1-1; TCRdb gives TRBD1 as the D gene, but with no DNA this cannot be confirmed. CDR1 MGHRA and CDR2 YSYEKL come from the germline V gene. The CDR3 spans 16 residues. The CDR3 region is CASSPTGGTMNTEAFF.

The J gene is TRBJ2-1, the V gene TRBV5-1; as DNA is missing, the TRBD2 call by TCRdb cannot be tested. The CDR3 runs 16 residues. Germline V CDR1 and CDR2: SGHRS, YFSETQ. The CDR3 loop reads CASSRPGRGTYNEQFF.